This T cell receptor (beta chain) was retrieved from a study of T cells in Graves' hyperthyroidism and ophthalmopathy. What was amplified from RNA transcripts were TCR beta CDR3 regions. A set of HTBI primers served as the primers for a first-round RT-PCR of the TCR CDR3. TCRdb reprocessed the multiplex PCR reads with MiXCR, giving one entry per CDR3 protein. Of hundreds of thousands of distinct CDR3 sequences listed, less than 20% were seen once; the top ten hold about 50%. CDR3 length: 16 amino acids. The V and J ends lost 3 bases and 5 bases, in that order; junction bases with no gene match: 9. CDR1 is LNHDA and CDR2 is SQIVND in the germline V gene (reference sequence).

The chain joins TRBV19 to TRBJ2-7, with 11 bases fitting TRBD2. Sample: blood. This sequence originates from a man aged 40-49 years with Graves' ophthalmopathy. For the CDR3, the DNA is TGTGCCAGTAGTATTCGGGCTAGCGGGGGGTCCAACGAGCAGTACTTC. Its translation: CASSIRASGGSNEQYF.